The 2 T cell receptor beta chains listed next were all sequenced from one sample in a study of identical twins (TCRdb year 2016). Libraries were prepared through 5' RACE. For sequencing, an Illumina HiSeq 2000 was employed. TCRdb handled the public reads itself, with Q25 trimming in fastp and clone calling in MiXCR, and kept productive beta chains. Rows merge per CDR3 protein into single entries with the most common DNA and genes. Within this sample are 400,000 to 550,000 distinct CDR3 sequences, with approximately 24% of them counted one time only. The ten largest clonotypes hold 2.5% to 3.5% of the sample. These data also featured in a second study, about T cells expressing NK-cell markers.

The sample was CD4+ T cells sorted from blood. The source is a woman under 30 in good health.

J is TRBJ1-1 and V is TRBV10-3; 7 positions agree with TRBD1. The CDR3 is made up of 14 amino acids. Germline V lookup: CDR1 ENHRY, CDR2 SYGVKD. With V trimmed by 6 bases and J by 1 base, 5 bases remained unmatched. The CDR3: CAIREGTENTEAFF. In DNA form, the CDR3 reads TGTGCCATCAGAGAGGGGACAGAGAACACTGAAGCTTTCTTT.

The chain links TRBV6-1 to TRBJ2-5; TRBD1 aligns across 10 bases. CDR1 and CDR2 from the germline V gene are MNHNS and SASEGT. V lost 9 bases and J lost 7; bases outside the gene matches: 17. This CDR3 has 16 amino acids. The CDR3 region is CARQKQGTGACGTQYF. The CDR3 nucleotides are TGTGCCAGGCAGAAACAAGGGACAGGGGCCTGTGGGACCCAGTACTTC.